Below are 9 T cell receptor beta chains sequenced from a single sample in a study of OX40 agonist ivuxolimab in advanced cancers. The method was immunoSEQ multiplex PCR; TCRdb's version includes in-frame clones alone and lacks a portion of them. This sample has roughly 120,000 clones, with 80% to 95% found just once. The sequencing here drew on CD4+ or CD8+ T cells sorted from blood, taken in a trial of the OX40 agonist ivuxolimab. The receptors stem from an adult with an advanced solid tumor such as melanoma, head and neck, liver or kidney cancer.

The rearrangement links TRBV7-2 to TRBJ1-5; D remains unclear. CDR3 length equals 15 residues. Trimming stripped 2 bases from V and 0 bases from J, with 8 bases between. CDR1 is SGHTA, CDR2 FQGNSA, per germline. The CDR3 loop reads CASSLLRDSNQPQHF. The CDR3 DNA reads as TGTGCCAGCAGCTTACTACGGGATAGCAATCAGCCCCAGCATTTT.

This clone was picked up one time. The V gene is TRBV18, the J gene TRBJ1-4; 8 nucleotides agree with TRBD1. V lost 1 base, J lost 8 bases, and 3 bases stayed unmatched. Germline CDR1 and CDR2: KGHSH and LQKENI. The CDR3 is 14 residues long. The CDR3 protein is CASSPLGQGEKLFF. CDR3 sequence (DNA): TGTGCCAGCTCACCACTAGGACAGGGAGAAAAACTGTTTTTT.

This clone was observed a single time. The chain combines TRBV28 with TRBJ1-4; D perhaps matches TRBD1 (6 bases). Trimming shortened V by 9 bases and J by 6 bases, and 14 bases separated the two germline ends. The germline V gene has CDR1 MDHEN and CDR2 SYDVKM. The CDR3 has 13 amino acids. In DNA, the CDR3 is TGTGCCAGTCGACCGGGGACACATGAAAAACTGTTTTTT. The encoded protein is CASRPGTHEKLFF.

The chain employs TRBV10-3 and TRBJ2-3, with a tentative D call TRBD1 (6 bases). V lost 9 bases, J lost 0 bases, and 16 bases lay in between. CDR1 ENHRY and CDR2 SYGVKD come from the germline V gene. The CDR3 has 15 residues. The chain's CDR3 is CAIKARTVSTDTQYF. In DNA form, the CDR3 reads TGTGCCATTAAGGCTCGGACAGTTAGCACAGATACGCAGTATTTT.

This chain links TRBV18 with TRBJ1-5; no firm D call. The CDR3 is 14 amino acids. V lost 5 bases and J 2 bases, leaving 10 bases between the germline ends. CDR1 is KGHSH and CDR2 is LQKENI in the germline V gene. CDR3 in amino acids: CASSGEAGNQPQHF. CDR3 nucleotide sequence: TGTGCCAGCTCAGGGGAGGCGGGCAATCAGCCCCAGCATTTT.

The chain combines TRBV6-5 with TRBJ1-5; D not resolved. Germline CDR1 and CDR2: MNHEY and SVGAGI. CDR3 length: 16 residues. V gave up 0 bases and J gave up 0 bases, with 9 bases separating them. The chain's CDR3 is CASSYSSIPSNQPQHF. The CDR3 nucleotides read TGTGCCAGCAGTTACTCGAGTATCCCTAGCAATCAGCCCCAGCATTTT.

The V call is TRBV4-3, the J call TRBJ2-7; D is ambiguous. V lost 0 bases and J 2 bases, leaving 14 bases between the germline ends. CDR1 and CDR2 (germline): LGHNA, YSLEER. The CDR3 consists of 16 residues. CDR3 DNA: TGCGCCAGCAGCCAAGAAGCTCTCTCCCCCCCCTACGAGCAGTACTTC. Translated, it gives CASSQEALSPPYEQYF.

This rearrangement joins TRBV2 to TRBJ1-1, with 7 bases aligning to TRBD1. CDR1 and CDR2 from the germline V gene are SNHLY and FYNNEI. The CDR3 spans 15 residues. Unmatched junction bases numbered 10, after V lost 8 bases and J lost 1 base. The CDR3 is CASARDRNPNTEAFF. Here the CDR3 DNA reads TGTGCCAGCGCCAGGGACAGAAATCCGAACACTGAAGCTTTCTTT.

This clone was observed a single time. The chain combines TRBV9 with TRBJ1-6; 12 bases map to TRBD1. Germline-derived CDR1 and CDR2 are SGDLS and YYNGEE. The CDR3 runs to 16 residues. Germline trimming cut 0 bases from V and 5 bases from J; bases unmatched to any gene: 0. The DNA for the CDR3 is TGTGCCAGCAGCGTAGGGGACAGGGGGCATAATTCACCCCTCCACTTT. Amino acids: CASSVGDRGHNSPLHF.